A selection of T cell receptor beta chains follows, all from one sample in a study of cytomegalovirus exposure and HLA in healthy donors. TCRdb's copy holds only in-frame clones and misses some; the assay was immunoSEQ multiplex PCR. The sample has some 220,000 clones; approximately 84% are singletons. The material sequenced was PBMCs. The receptors were gathered from a woman in her forties in good health and CMV-seronegative. Each CDR3 is given with its conserved first and last residue. A D gene is named only where the DNA matches it firmly. Part of the rows lack a size; the others show once, few, many or a class for expanded clones.

TRBD2	TRBV2	NA	TRBJ2-5	CASSGSGGTRQYF	TGTGCCAGCAGTGGGAGCGGGGGAACACGGCAGTACTTC
TRBD1	TRBV7-9	once	TRBJ1-6	CASSMHGDRNNSPLHF	TGTGCCAGCAGCATGCATGGGGACAGGAATAATTCACCCCTCCACTTT
NA	TRBV6-1	NA	TRBJ1-2	CASSEEVERVSYGYTF	TGTGCCAGCAGTGAAGAGGTTGAGAGGGTGAGCTATGGCTACACCTTC
NA	TRBV5-1	NA	TRBJ1-6	CASSLDGHSSYNSPLHF	TGCGCCAGCAGCTTGGACGGACACAGCTCCTATAATTCACCCCTCCACTTT
NA	TRBV13	NA	TRBJ1-1	CASSLTGNTEAFF	TGTGCCAGCAGCCTAACAGGGAACACTGAAGCTTTCTTT
NA	TRBV6-1	NA	TRBJ2-2	CASSEEKIVTGELFF	TGTGCCAGCAGTGAAGAAAAGATAGTCACCGGGGAGCTGTTTTTT
NA	TRBV6-1	NA	TRBJ2-1	CASSDPRGELSNEQFF	TGTGCCAGCAGTGACCCCAGGGGGGAGTTGAGCAATGAGCAGTTCTTC
TRBD2	TRBV6-1	NA	TRBJ2-2	CAGKRGGNTGELFF	TGTGCCGGAAAGCGGGGAGGTAACACCGGGGAGCTGTTTTTT
NA	TRBV7-9	NA	TRBJ2-5	CASRDSQETQYF	TGTGCCAGCCGGGACTCTCAAGAGACCCAGTACTTC
NA	TRBV9	once	TRBJ1-3	CASSVRAGNTIYF	TGTGCCAGCAGCGTCAGGGCTGGAAACACCATATATTTT
NA	TRBV28	few	TRBJ1-1	CASKGGAQNMNTEAFF	TGTGCCAGCAAGGGAGGGGCGCAGAACATGAACACTGAAGCTTTCTTT
TRBD1	TRBV18	NA	TRBJ2-5	CASSSRGRGETQYF	TGTGCCAGCTCATCCAGGGGGCGCGGGGAGACCCAGTACTTC
NA	TRBV2	NA	TRBJ1-2	CASVKSGGAGAAYGYTF	TGTGCCAGCGTCAAGTCTGGGGGGGCAGGGGCCGCCTATGGCTACACCTTC
TRBD1	TRBV6-6	once	TRBJ1-2	CASSYSAGGSYGYTF	TGTGCCAGCAGTTACTCGGCAGGGGGAAGCTATGGCTACACCTTC
NA	TRBV9	NA	TRBJ1-4	CASSVAWGPGEKLFF	TGTGCCAGCAGCGTAGCCTGGGGCCCCGGCGAAAAACTGTTTTTT
NA	TRBV7-2	NA	TRBJ2-5	CASSPDSSETQYF	TGTGCCAGCAGCCCGGACTCATCCGAGACCCAGTACTTC
TRBD1	TRBV13	NA	TRBJ1-1	CASSFAGTGTHTEAFF	TGTGCCAGCAGCTTTGCCGGGACAGGGACTCACACTGAAGCTTTCTTT
TRBD1	TRBV28	NA	TRBJ1-2	CASSWVTGVYGYTF	TGTGCCAGCAGTTGGGTTACAGGGGTCTATGGCTACACCTTC
NA	TRBV7-9	NA	TRBJ2-1	CASSLDRVRNEQFF	TGTGCCAGCAGCTTAGACAGGGTCCGGAATGAGCAGTTCTTC
NA	TRBV12-5	NA	TRBJ2-5	CASGSQFETQYF	TGTGCTAGTGGATCACAGTTTGAGACCCAGTACTTC
NA	TRBV19	NA	TRBJ1-2	CASRSAAQDYTF	TGTGCCAGTAGGTCCGCCGCGCAGGACTACACCTTC
TRBD1	TRBV28	NA	TRBJ1-6	CASSPGTGGSPLHF	TGTGCCAGCAGTCCCGGGACAGGTGGGTCACCCCTCCACTTT
NA	TRBV7-3	NA	TRBJ2-7	CASSPYPQGGEQYF	TGTGCCAGCAGCCCCTACCCCCAGGGGGGAGAGCAGTACTTC
NA	TRBV7-2	NA	TRBJ1-1	CASSSEGYTEAFF	TGTGCCAGCAGCTCCGAGGGCTACACTGAAGCTTTCTTT
NA	TRBV5-6	NA	TRBJ1-3	CASSLARSFSGNTIYF	TGTGCCAGCAGCTTGGCGAGGTCCTTCTCTGGAAACACCATATATTTT
NA	TRBV5-1	NA	TRBJ2-3	CASRSVGTDTQYF	TGCGCCAGCAGGTCCGTCGGCACAGATACGCAGTATTTT
TRBD1	TRBV4-3	NA	TRBJ2-2	CASSPRTGDTGELFF	TGCGCCAGCAGCCCCCGGACAGGCGACACCGGGGAGCTGTTTTTC
TRBD2	TRBV5-6	many	TRBJ2-7	CASSFSGGDYEQYF	TGTGCCAGCAGCTTCTCCGGGGGGGACTACGAGCAGTACTTC